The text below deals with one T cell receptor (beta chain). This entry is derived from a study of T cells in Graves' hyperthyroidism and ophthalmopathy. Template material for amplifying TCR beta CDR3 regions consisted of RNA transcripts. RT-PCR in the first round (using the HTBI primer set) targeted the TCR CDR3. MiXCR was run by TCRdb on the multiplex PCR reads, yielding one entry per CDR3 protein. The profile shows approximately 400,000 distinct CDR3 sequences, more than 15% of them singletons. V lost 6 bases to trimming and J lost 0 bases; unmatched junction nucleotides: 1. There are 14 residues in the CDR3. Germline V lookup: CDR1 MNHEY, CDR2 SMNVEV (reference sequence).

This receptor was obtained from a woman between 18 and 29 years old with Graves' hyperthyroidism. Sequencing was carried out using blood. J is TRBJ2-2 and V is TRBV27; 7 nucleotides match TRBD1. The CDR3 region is CASRGQSNTGELFF. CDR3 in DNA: TGTGCCAGCAGGGGACAGTCGAACACCGGGGAGCTGTTTTTT.